This T cell receptor (beta chain) was obtained from a study of T cells in tuberculosis. Study overall: In South Africa, adults with active tuberculosis were compared with IGRA-negative and latently infected IGRA-positive adolescents.

The table came from immunoSEQ multiplex PCR; TCRdb's copy has only in-frame clones and leaves some out. This table has about 40,000 clones, approximately 94% appearing once. Adolescents were screened for latent TB by skin test and IGRA. Study observations and caveats: Smaller distances to GMM-specific TCRs suggested their expansion in active tuberculosis.

A note on this clone: Its target is not known.

V was clipped by 4 bases and J by 6 bases; unmatched bases: 6. Per the germline V gene, CDR1 is MNHEY and CDR2 is SMNVEV (reference sequence). CDR3 length equals 15 residues. This sequence was found in a donor aged 10-35 years with latent tuberculosis or without tuberculosis infection. Some clones in this sample may be carry-over from other donors' samples. The sequencing sample was made of PBMCs. The J gene is TRBJ2-3, the V gene TRBV27; TRBD1 matches at 11 bases. As DNA, the CDR3 is TGTGCCAGCAGTTGGGACAGGGGGTTAGGGGATACGCAGTATTTT. It specifies CASSWDRGLGDTQYF.